Presented here are 17 T cell receptor beta chains from one specimen sequenced in a study of blood T cell repertoires in COVID-19 (dated by TCRdb to 2018 to 2020). The library was made by the immunoSEQ multiplex PCR assay. The immuneACCESS repertoire file appears here via TCRdb, limited to in-frame rearrangements. These files lack a portion of the clones; in checked studies, under half of the deficit traces to unresolved V genes, and the cause of the others is not known. The sample table records 300,000 to 450,000 clones; 81% of these occur just once. The ten most abundant clones make up 1.1% of the sample. Sequencing input: peripheral blood. The receptors stem from a human donor with acute or convalescent COVID-19. The donor label of this sample is uncertain.

This chain joins TRBV4-1 and TRBJ1-1, with 10 bases that match TRBD1. V lost 6 bases, J lost 6 bases, and 13 bases stayed unmatched. CDR1 MGHRA and CDR2 YSYEKL come from the germline V gene. This CDR3 contains 16 residues. DNA for the CDR3: TGCGCCAGCAGTCTGACAGGGGGCACGCGAGCCGCTGAAGCTTTCTTT. Protein sequence: CASSLTGGTRAAEAFF.

This clone was picked up a small number of times. The V call is TRBV19, the J call TRBJ2-5; TRBD2 aligns across 8 bases. Germline lookup yields CDR1 LNHDA and CDR2 SQIVND (reference sequence). J was trimmed by 2 bases and V by 5 bases; bases with no gene match: 13. The CDR3 consists of 17 residues. As DNA, the CDR3 is TGTGCCAGTAGTCCTCGTTCAGGACTAGCAAAGCAAGAGACCCAGTACTTC. It specifies CASSPRSGLAKQETQYF.

V is TRBV10-3 and J is TRBJ2-7; 7 bases are a match to TRBD2. Germline CDR1 is ENHRY and CDR2 is SYGVKD. Trimming took 10 bases from V and 2 from J; bases not matched to a gene: 8. This CDR3 has 13 amino acids. CDR3 DNA sequence: TGTGCCAGCGGGACTACCATTACCTACGAGCAGTACTTC. This translates into CASGTTITYEQYF.

The chain joins TRBV28 to TRBJ1-2; the D gene is possibly TRBD1 (5 bases). The germline V and J ends were trimmed by 6 bases and 4 bases, with 15 bases remaining between them. Looked up from germline, CDR1 is MDHEN and CDR2 is SYDVKM. The CDR3 sequence is 14 residues long. The CDR3: CASRPIGAAYGYTF. CDR3 DNA sequence: TGTGCCAGCAGACCGATTGGGGCTGCCTATGGCTACACCTTC.

The V gene is TRBV2, the J gene TRBJ1-2, with TRBD1 matching over 7 bases. The CDR3 loop spans 18 amino acids. With 2 bases clipped from V and 4 bases from J, the junction kept 16 bases outside the gene matches. The germline gives CDR1 SNHLY, CDR2 FYNNEI. CDR3 region: CASSEISLRRDSFYGYTF. The DNA for the CDR3 is TGTGCCAGCAGTGAAATTTCCCTTCGAAGGGACAGTTTCTATGGCTACACCTTC.

The chain recombines TRBV6-4 with TRBJ2-3, with a possible D match to TRBD1 (7 bases). Germline CDR1 MRHNA, CDR2 SNTAGT. The CDR3 loop spans 14 amino acids. V lost 3 bases and J lost 5, with 12 bases in between. The CDR3 DNA is TGTGCCAGCAGTGATGGAGGGGGCGGAGATACGCAGTATTTT. Protein: CASSDGGGGDTQYF.

V usage is TRBV3-1 (or the pseudogene TRBV3-2) and J usage is TRBJ2-2; D remains ambiguous. Germline V gene lookup returns CDR1 LGHDT and CDR2 YNNKEL (reference sequence). Trimming stripped 4 bases from V and 6 bases from J, with 9 bases between. The CDR3 length is 13 residues. DNA of the CDR3: TGTGCCAGCAGCCCCCGGAGCGCCGGGGAGCTGTTTTTT. It yields the protein CASSPRSAGELFF.

This clone was detected ten times or more. The gene calls are TRBV27 and TRBJ1-2; tentative D call: TRBD1 (5 bases). Germline values: CDR1 MNHEY, CDR2 SMNVEV (reference sequence). V was pared by 8 bases and J by 8 bases, with 18 bases between. There are 13 residues in the CDR3. CDR3 in DNA: TGTGCCAGCCGAACCGGGGGACGGGGGGGCTACACCTTC. Translation gives CASRTGGRGGYTF.

The chain couples TRBV6-6 to TRBJ2-3; D unclear. Trimming took off 5 bases at V and 5 bases at J, with 8 bases between the two ends. The V gene's germline CDR1 is MNHNY and CDR2 SVGAGI (reference sequence). The CDR3 runs to 12 residues. CDR3 sequence (DNA): TGTGCCAGCAGTATAGATGAAGATACGCAGTATTTT. Amino acids: CASSIDEDTQYF.

This sequence joins TRBV6-5 and TRBJ2-7; D gene ambiguous. The CDR3 spans 14 residues. Germline V gene data show CDR1 as MNHEY and CDR2 as SVGAGI. Trimming removed 6 bases at V and 1 base at J, with 13 bases between. The CDR3 region is CASRNKSPSYEQYF. The CDR3 DNA sequence: TGTGCCAGCAGGAACAAGTCACCGTCCTACGAGCAGTACTTC.

The gene calls are TRBV28 and TRBJ2-7; TRBD1 might be the D (7 bases). This CDR3 is built from 15 residues. Between the trimmed V and J ends, which lost 6 bases and 2 bases, there was a span of 17 bases. The V gene's germline CDR1 is MDHEN and CDR2 SYDVKM. The DNA for the CDR3 is TGTGCCAGCAGCCCCCTCGACAGGGAGGCCTACGAGCAGTACTTC. Translation: CASSPLDREAYEQYF.

The chain recombines TRBV28 with TRBJ1-5; 11 nucleotides match TRBD1. The germline V gene encodes CDR1 MDHEN and CDR2 SYDVKM. CDR3 length equals 13 residues. The CDR3 loop reads CGARDRGGQPQHF. The CDR3, as DNA: TGTGGCGCCCGGGACAGGGGGGGCCAGCCCCAGCATTTT.

CDR3 nucleotides: TGTGCCAGTAGATCACAGGGTTTACAGCCCCAGCATTTT. Its protein product is CASRSQGLQPQHF. The rearrangement links TRBV19 to TRBJ1-5; maybe TRBD1 (6 bases). Trimming shortened V by 6 bases and J by 7 bases, and 13 bases separated the two germline ends. CDR3 size: 13 residues. The germline V gene has CDR1 LNHDA and CDR2 SQIVND (reference sequence).

This clone was detected only a few times. This rearrangement joins TRBV5-1 to TRBJ2-2; 10 bases agree with TRBD2. This CDR3 spans 17 amino acids. With V trimmed by 0 bases and J by 4 bases, 6 bases remained unmatched. Germline-derived CDR1 and CDR2 are SGHRS and YFSETQ. The CDR3 loop reads CASSLDPGTSATGELFF. CDR3 DNA sequence: TGCGCCAGCAGCTTGGACCCCGGGACTAGCGCCACCGGGGAGCTGTTTTTT.

The chain carries TRBV19 and TRBJ2-7; tentative D call: TRBD1 (6 bases). V lost 3 bases and J lost 5, with 17 bases in between. The germline V gene encodes CDR1 LNHDA and CDR2 SQIVND (reference sequence). The length of the CDR3 is 15 residues. The chain's CDR3 is CASSISRQGSHEQYF. CDR3 sequence (DNA): TGTGCCAGTAGTATCTCCCGGCAGGGGTCCCACGAGCAGTACTTC.

The rearrangement uses TRBV6-6 and TRBJ1-4, with no clear D. Trimming removed 1 base from V and 4 bases from J, with 7 bases in between. The germline V gene encodes CDR1 MNHNY and CDR2 SVGAGI (reference sequence). The CDR3 runs to 14 residues. DNA for the CDR3: TGTGCCAGCAGTTACTTACGGGGTAATGAAAAACTGTTTTTT. Amino acid sequence: CASSYLRGNEKLFF.

Many counts were recorded for this clone. The chain links TRBV11-3 to TRBJ2-1; 9 positions agree with TRBD2. In germline, CDR1 is SGHNT, CDR2 YENEEA. The CDR3 extends over 15 amino acids. The V gene end was trimmed by 0 bases and the J gene end by 4 bases; junction bases not matched to a gene: 1. The CDR3: CASSLEGLAYNEQFF. For the CDR3, the DNA is TGTGCCAGCAGCTTAGAGGGACTAGCTTACAATGAGCAGTTCTTC.